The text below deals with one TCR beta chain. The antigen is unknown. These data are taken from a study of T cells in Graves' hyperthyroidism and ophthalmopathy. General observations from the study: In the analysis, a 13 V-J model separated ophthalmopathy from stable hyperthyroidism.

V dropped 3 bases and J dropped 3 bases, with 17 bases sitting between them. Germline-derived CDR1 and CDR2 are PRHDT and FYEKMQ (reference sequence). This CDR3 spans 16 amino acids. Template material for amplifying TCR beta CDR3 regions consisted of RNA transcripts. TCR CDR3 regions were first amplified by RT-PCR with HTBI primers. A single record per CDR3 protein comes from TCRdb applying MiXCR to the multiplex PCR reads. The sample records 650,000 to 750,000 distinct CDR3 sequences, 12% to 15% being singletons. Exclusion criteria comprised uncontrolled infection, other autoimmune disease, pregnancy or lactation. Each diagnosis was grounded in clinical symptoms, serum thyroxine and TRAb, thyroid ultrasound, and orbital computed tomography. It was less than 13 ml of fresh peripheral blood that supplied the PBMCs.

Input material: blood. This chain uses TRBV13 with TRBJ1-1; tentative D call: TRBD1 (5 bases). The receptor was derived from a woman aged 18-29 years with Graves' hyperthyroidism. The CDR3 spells CASSFEQALGDTEAFF. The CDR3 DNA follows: TGTGCCAGCAGCTTCGAGCAGGCTCTAGGGGACACTGAAGCTTTCTTT.